The 12 T cell receptor beta chains below come from one sample, sequenced in a study of shared T cell receptors in the human thymus. Only in-frame clones appear in the TCRdb table, and some are missing; sequencing was by immunoSEQ multiplex PCR. Of about 380,000 clones in the sample, about 95% were seen once. The specimen sequenced was thymocytes. Receptor source: a human donor.

The J gene is TRBJ1-3, the V gene TRBV7-4; TRBD1 might be the D (5 bases). Deletions cut 5 bases from V and 5 bases from J, with 34 bases between. CDR1 and CDR2 from the germline V gene are SGHVT and SQSDAQ. CDR3 length: 21 amino acids. DNA for the CDR3: TGTGCCAGCAGCCCCCGAGGGGCCATCGATAAATTTCGGGGTGGGCGAAACACCATATATTTT. Translating gives CASSPRGAIDKFRGGRNTIYF.

A single count supports this clone. V gene TRBV29-1 combines with J gene TRBJ1-1; D gene uncertain. The CDR3 runs 15 residues. CDR1 SQVTM and CDR2 ANQGSEA come from the germline V gene. Trimming left V 4 bases short and J 0 bases short, with 15 bases between. The CDR3: CSVGSRMPMNTEAFF. CDR3 sequence (DNA): TGCAGCGTTGGATCGCGGATGCCCATGAACACTGAAGCTTTCTTT.

The chain combines TRBV2 with TRBJ2-3; 10 positions agree with TRBD2. Germline CDR1 is SNHLY and CDR2 is FYNNEI. The length of the CDR3 is 16 residues. V trimming: 6 bases; J trimming: 4 bases; junction bases outside the gene matches: 10. DNA for the CDR3: TGTGCCAGCAGGGGGGCGGCTAGCGGGAGAGCAGATACGCAGTATTTT. It translates to CASRGAASGRADTQYF.

The CDR3 nucleotides read TGTGCCAGCAGCTCCAGCCAAGCGACGTGCCGAGAGACCCAGTACTTC. Amino acid sequence: CASSSSQATCRETQYF. V usage is TRBV7-9 and J usage is TRBJ2-5; D is undetermined. The CDR3 spans 16 residues. The V and J ends lost 4 bases and 4 bases respectively, with 19 bases between them. From germline, CDR1 is SEHNR and CDR2 FQNEAQ (reference sequence).

V is TRBV14 and J is TRBJ2-7, with D possibly being TRBD2 (5 bases). V dropped 2 bases and J dropped 2 bases, with 13 bases sitting between them. CDR1 and CDR2 from the germline V gene are SGHDN and FVKESK. The CDR3 has 15 residues. The DNA of the CDR3 is TGTGCCAGCAGCCAAACCAGAAAGCGGACCTACGAGCAGTACTTC. This encodes CASSQTRKRTYEQYF.

This chain's CDR3 is CATSRFPPRTGWREKLFF. The DNA for the CDR3 is TGTGCCACCAGCAGATTCCCCCCCAGGACAGGGTGGAGGGAAAAACTGTTTTTT. The chain combines TRBV15 with TRBJ1-4; 8 positions match TRBD1. From germline, CDR1 is LNHNV and CDR2 YYDKDF (reference sequence). Trimming cost V 2 bases and J 8 bases; bases outside gene matches: 16. This CDR3 spans 18 amino acids.

The chain uses TRBV6-5 and TRBJ2-1, with TRBD1 as a possible D gene (5 bases). The V end lost 7 bases, the J end lost 3 bases, and 16 bases lay between the germline ends. In germline, CDR1 is MNHEY, CDR2 SVGAGI. This CDR3 comprises 15 residues. In nucleotides, the CDR3 is TGTGCCAGCATGAGAGACAGAGGCCTCTACAATGAGCAGTTCTTC. It is translated as CASMRDRGLYNEQFF.

This chain joins TRBV5-5 and TRBJ1-2; TRBD1 matches at 8 bases. Germline CDR1 reads SGHKS; CDR2 reads YYEKEE (reference sequence). The CDR3 totals 15 residues. V shed 2 bases, J shed 6 bases, and the junction held 9 bases outside the gene matches. CDR3 DNA: TGTGCCAGCAGCTTCATCGGACAGGGTGAACATGGCTACACCTTC. It translates to CASSFIGQGEHGYTF.

This clone was counted only a few times. DNA of the CDR3: TGTGCCAGTAGTATCACAGGTGAAGCTTTCTTT. It specifies CASSITGEAFF. The chain uses TRBV19 and TRBJ1-1; D perhaps matches TRBD1 (5 bases). This CDR3 has 11 residues. The V end was cut by 3 bases, the J end by 7 bases, with 6 bases between. Germline CDR1 and CDR2: LNHDA and SQIVND (reference sequence).

The rearrangement links TRBV15 to TRBJ1-1; a weak D match, TRBD1 (5 bases). The V and J ends lost 1 base and 7 bases respectively, with 16 bases between them. This CDR3 is 15 amino acids long. Germline V CDR1 and CDR2: LNHNV, YYDKDF (reference sequence). The CDR3 region has the DNA TGTGCCACCAGCAGAGGGGGGGTCGTTGGAGTTGAAGCTTTCTTT. Translating it yields CATSRGGVVGVEAFF.

The CDR3 nucleotides are TGTGCCAGCAGCCATGGGGCTACCGATGGCTACACCTTC. Protein sequence: CASSHGATDGYTF. The chain combines TRBV14 with TRBJ1-2, with D perhaps TRBD1 (5 bases). Trimming stripped 3 bases from V and 6 bases from J, with 11 bases between. CDR1 SGHDN and CDR2 FVKESK come from the germline V gene. This CDR3 comprises 13 residues.

V and J are TRBV5-1 and TRBJ1-4; D is uncertain. The CDR3 covers 15 residues. CDR1 and CDR2 (germline): SGHRS, YFSETQ. Between the trimmed V and J ends, which lost 4 bases and 7 bases, there was a span of 17 bases. The CDR3 region is CASSPERKGGEKLFF. CDR3 in DNA: TGCGCCAGCAGCCCGGAGAGGAAAGGTGGTGAAAAACTGTTTTTT.